This T cell receptor beta chain was recovered during a study of T cell responses to AZD1222 COVID-19 vaccine. As concerns this clone: Its matching antigen is unknown.

Overall study findings and caveats: White British donors predominated, females outnumbered males, and clonal diversity was possibly underestimated.

Some clones are missing from TCRdb's copy, which holds only in-frame ones; the method was immunoSEQ multiplex PCR. The profile covers about 140,000 clones, with 90% to 95% appearing a single time and around 6.5% taken by the ten largest. The CDR3 has 17 amino acids. V was clipped by 6 bases and J by 3 bases, with 19 bases between them. The germline V gene encodes CDR1 SGHKS and CDR2 YYEKEE (reference sequence). The gene calls are TRBV5-5 and TRBJ1-6; D unresolved. The sequences come from peripheral blood, collected 28 days after the second AZD1222 dose. The clonotype was recovered from an adult who received the AZD1222 COVID-19 vaccine. The CDR3 loop is CASTPEEAGNYNSPLHF. The CDR3 nucleotides read TGTGCCAGCACCCCCGAGGAGGCAGGCAACTATAATTCACCCCTCCACTTT.